This T cell receptor (beta chain) was sequenced in a study of blood T cell repertoires in COVID-19. For the study at large: The United States, Italy and Spain provided the acute and convalescent COVID-19 samples. PBMCs, B-cell-depleted T cells, or T cells were the source of the cDNA or gDNA that made up the material.

Per the original methods: Estimated nucleated cell counts came from reference gene primer amplification. Some clones are missing from TCRdb's copy, which holds only in-frame ones; the method was immunoSEQ multiplex PCR. V and J calls and clone size are given by that table; D and trimming were obtained from the DNA. The data show about 36,000 clones, 90% seen once. Germline CDR1 is MNHNY and CDR2 is SVGAGI (reference sequence). The CDR3 totals 14 residues. V was pared by 6 bases and J by 7 bases, with 5 bases of the junction left unmatched. This chain uses TRBV6-6 with TRBJ2-1, with 11 bases lining up with TRBD2. This receptor was obtained from a human donor in a cohort sampled during active COVID-19. The source material was peripheral blood. CDR3: CASSPSGRRNEQFF. The CDR3 DNA reads TGTGCCAGCAGCCCTAGCGGGAGGAGGAATGAGCAGTTCTTC.